This T cell receptor (beta chain) originates from a study of T cell responses to AZD1222 COVID-19 vaccine. Study information: Pooling covered second doses at about 4 or about 12 weeks. Study-level findings and limits: Across spike, vaccine-associated CD4 TCRs were found, dominant at 160-218 and 743-854. It was only six AZD1222 recipients who were seropositive at baseline. Clonal diversity was possibly underestimated, and white British individuals and females predominated among donors.

The CDR3 totals 15 residues. V shed 3 bases and J shed 0 bases, with 8 bases lying between them. CDR1 is KGHSH, CDR2 LQKENI, per germline. A word on this clone: Its antigen is still unknown.

Libraries were prepared by immunoSEQ multiplex PCR; TCRdb keeps only in-frame clonotypes and omits some of them. The data show approximately 180,000 clones, 75% to 95% seen once. The rearrangement links TRBV18 to TRBJ1-4; D not resolved. This clonotype originated in an adult in good health. The sequencing here drew on peripheral blood, taken on day 0 of AZD1222 vaccination. This CDR3 reads CASSPDVTTNEKLFF. CDR3 bases: TGTGCCAGCTCACCCGACGTGACAACTAATGAAAAACTGTTTTTT.